These T cell receptor beta chains were read from a single sample in a study of T cells expressing NK-cell markers. TCRdb derives one entry per CDR3 protein from the 5' RACE reads, leaving out DNA. The sample's table shows roughly 420,000 distinct CDR3 sequences. Source material: blood T cells: a sorted CD56 or NKG2C T cell subset, CD4+ or CD8+ T cells, or bulk PBMC T cells (not recorded which). Receptor source: a woman aged 18-70 years in good health. Each CDR3 is given with its conserved first and last residue.

J gene,V gene,CDR3 protein
TRBJ1-3,TRBV20-1,CSARVTTGNTIYF
TRBJ2-1,TRBV5-4,CASSYGAANSYNEQFF
TRBJ2-1,TRBV12-5,CASGPGQGANEQFF
TRBJ2-3,TRBV20-1,CSARDMVGGKTDTQYF
TRBJ2-7,TRBV6-1,CASSDSQTYEQYF
TRBJ2-2,TRBV6-1,CAGKRDSPNTGELFF
TRBJ2-1,TRBV12-3/TRBV12-4,CASRGTGGYNEQFF
TRBJ2-5,TRBV7-3,CASSLTLQETQYF
TRBJ1-2,TRBV6-5,CASSYRVGYGYTF
TRBJ2-3,TRBV4-3,CASSQGVAGVSTDTQYF
TRBJ1-1,TRBV11-2,CASSAGQPAFF
TRBJ1-2,TRBV24-1,CATSDPSTANYGYTF
TRBJ2-3,TRBV20-1,CSARPGTSGNRTQYF
TRBJ1-6,TRBV14,CASSQAPRATYNSPLHF
TRBJ1-6,TRBV28,CASSFEGYNSPLHF
TRBJ2-3,TRBV2,CASSVSLAGSTDTQYF
TRBJ2-7,TRBV20-1,CSASSSGRTYEQYF
TRBJ2-7,TRBV5-1,CASGGGTYEQYF
TRBJ1-6,TRBV12-3/TRBV12-4,CASSPGPNSPLHF
TRBJ1-5,TRBV20-1,CSLGYGRHEYQPQHF
TRBJ1-2,TRBV27,CASAHFPGSPPYGYTF
TRBJ2-3,TRBV12-3/TRBV12-4,CASSPGTVGGTDTQYF
TRBJ1-2,TRBV12-3/TRBV12-4,CASSLGIKGIGGYTF
TRBJ2-2,TRBV20-1,CSARESGRRTGELFF
TRBJ2-7,TRBV9,CASSVELGPYEQYF
TRBJ2-3,TRBV4-3,CASSQDLQELPLGDTQYF
TRBJ2-2,TRBV20-1,CSAYGDRGYTGELFF
TRBJ2-3,TRBV15,CATSREGTSGSDTQYF
TRBJ2-3,TRBV7-8,CASGSEGLTDTQYF
TRBJ2-7,TRBV20-1,CSARDFGLAAVYEQYF
TRBJ2-1,TRBV28,CASSPGLAMHEQFF
TRBJ2-1,TRBV7-2,CASSLVVEQFF
TRBJ1-5,TRBV23-1,CASSHQTGDRGTAGNQPQHF
TRBJ1-6,TRBV12-3/TRBV12-4,CASSLAQGGNSPLHF
TRBJ2-7,TRBV7-2,CASSASTSGRGPQQYF
TRBJ2-5,TRBV4-3,CASSQNHAETQYF
TRBJ2-5,TRBV28,CASSSGWETQYF
TRBJ1-4,TRBV7-2,CASSPTGQQVNEKLFF
TRBJ1-3,TRBV9,CASSVEGFSGNTIYF
TRBJ1-6,TRBV12-3/TRBV12-4,CASSRGQGQNSPLHF
TRBJ2-2,TRBV9,CASSVSGGYTGELFF
TRBJ2-7,TRBV15,CATSRDGEGSYEQYF
TRBJ1-3,TRBV6-1,CASSGLGDTNTIYF
TRBJ2-2,TRBV20-1,CSAKETGSDTGELFF
TRBJ2-3,TRBV4-3,CASSQDFPRLAEGTADTQYF
TRBJ2-1,TRBV4-3,CASSLDRVSNEQFF
TRBJ2-1,TRBV12-3/TRBV12-4,CASSPQRGSYNEQFF
TRBJ2-7,TRBV28,CASITGAGKNEQYF
TRBJ1-2,TRBV7-2,CASSPGQGRRYGYTF
TRBJ2-2,TRBV5-4,CASSPTFGGRGTGELFF
TRBJ1-1,TRBV7-2,CASSFSQGPEAFF
TRBJ2-1,TRBV18,CASSSAGLASNEQFF
TRBJ2-3,TRBV11-3,CASSRGQGLSTDTQYF
TRBJ2-1,TRBV7-9,CASSLSQVNDEQFF
TRBJ2-1,TRBV20-1,CSARSTGNYNEQFF
TRBJ2-2,TRBV5-4,CASSREGAIHGELFF